Listed below are T cell receptor beta chains from one sample, sequenced in a study of T cells in Graves' hyperthyroidism and ophthalmopathy. TCRdb reprocessed the multiplex PCR reads with MiXCR, giving one entry per CDR3 protein. The sample consists of under 400,000 distinct CDR3 sequences, approximately 18% of them appearing once. Material: blood. The source of these receptors is a woman aged 50 to 60 with Graves' hyperthyroidism. Both conserved end residues are part of each CDR3. A D gene is named only where the DNA matches it firmly. Part of the rows lack a size; the others show once, few, many or a class for expanded clones.

V	size	D	J	DNA	CDR3
TRBV18	many	-	TRBJ2-7	TGTGCCAGCTCGTACCGGGACTCGCCCCACGAGCAGTACTTC	CASSYRDSPHEQYF
TRBV5-1	many	TRBD2	TRBJ2-1	TGCGCCAGCAGCTTGGCGGCGGGAGGCAACAATGAGCAGTTCTTC	CASSLAAGGNNEQFF
TRBV11-2	-	-	TRBJ1-2	TGTGCCAGCAGCTTAATCAGGGGTCGATATGGCTACACCTTC	CASSLIRGRYGYTF
TRBV20-1	-	TRBD2	TRBJ2-3	TGCAGTGCTCAATCACTAGCGGATGCCCAAGATACGCAGTATTTT	CSAQSLADAQDTQYF
TRBV6-6	few	-	TRBJ2-1	TGTGCCAGCAGTTACTCGCGAAGACTAGGTTCTAATGAGCAGTTCTTC	CASSYSRRLGSNEQFF
TRBV9	few	-	TRBJ2-1	TGTGCCAGCAGCGTAGGCAAGTTGAATGAGCAGTTCTTC	CASSVGKLNEQFF
TRBV12-3/TRBV12-4	many	-	TRBJ2-5	TGTGCCAGCAGTTGGTCGGACTCCGGTCCTCAAGAGACCCAGTACTTC	CASSWSDSGPQETQYF
TRBV10-2	few	-	TRBJ1-5	TGCGCCAGCAAAGGACGGACCAATCAGCCCCAGCATTTT	CASKGRTNQPQHF
TRBV25-1	many	-	TRBJ1-1	TGTGCCAGCAGTGACACGGGGTCGTGGGGCGCTGAAGCTTTCTTT	CASSDTGSWGAEAFF
TRBV11-2	many	-	TRBJ1-1	TGTGCCAGCATCCGGTTGGGTACTGAAGCTTTCTTT	CASIRLGTEAFF
TRBV11-2	many	-	TRBJ1-2	TGTGCCAGCAGCCCAGAACTCGAGAGTTCCACCTTC	CASSPELESSTF
TRBV2	-	TRBD2	TRBJ2-1	TGTGCCAGCAGTGCCACTAGCGGGATTAATATTGAGCAGTTCTTC	CASSATSGINIEQFF
TRBV5-8	-	-	TRBJ2-3	TGTGCCAGCAGATTAATGGGGGCTAGCACAGATACGCAGTATTTT	CASRLMGASTDTQYF
TRBV7-2	-	TRBD2	TRBJ2-7	TGTGCCAGCAGCTTAGGGGAGGGACCCACCTACGAGCAGTACTTC	CASSLGEGPTYEQYF
TRBV20-1	-	-	TRBJ2-7	TGCAGTGCTAGAGATGTAGGGTCCTCTCTATACGAGCAGTACTTC	CSARDVGSSLYEQYF
TRBV3-1	few	TRBD2	TRBJ2-1	TGTGCCAGCAGCCCCGGGGATCCGGGAGGGCCCTACAATGAGCAGTTCTTC	CASSPGDPGGPYNEQFF
TRBV30	many	-	TRBJ1-1	TGTGCCTGGAACGAAGATGGGGGCCCGAACACTGAAGCTTTCTTT	CAWNEDGGPNTEAFF
TRBV5-1	few	-	TRBJ2-7	TGCGCCAGCAGCTTGGAGGCGGCCGGCTACGAGCAGTACTTC	CASSLEAAGYEQYF
TRBV28	-	-	TRBJ2-7	TGTGCCAGCAGTCCGACAGCGCTCCGCAACGAGCAGTACTTC	CASSPTALRNEQYF
TRBV12-3/TRBV12-4	many	-	TRBJ2-3	TGTGCCAGCAGTTTAAGGAGGGGACTCGACACAGATACGCAGTATTTT	CASSLRRGLDTDTQYF
TRBV9	many	-	TRBJ1-6	TGTGCCAGCAGCGTAAGTCCCGGGGGAGGACAGACCAGTTCACCCCTCCACTTT	CASSVSPGGGQTSSPLHF
TRBV4-2	-	TRBD1	TRBJ1-1	TGTGCCAGCGGCGGGACAGTCCTGACGGAAGCTTTCTTT	CASGGTVLTEAFF
TRBV5-1	few	-	TRBJ2-1	TGCGCCAGCAGCCCCACGACTGATAATGAGCAGTTCTTC	CASSPTTDNEQFF
TRBV6-1	few	TRBD1	TRBJ2-7	TGTGCCAGCAGCTTCGACAGGGACCAATACGAGCAGTACTTC	CASSFDRDQYEQYF
TRBV6-1	-	TRBD1	TRBJ2-5	TGTGCCATCAGGACAGGGGGCATGGAGACCCAGTACTTC	CAIRTGGMETQYF
TRBV19	-	-	TRBJ1-1	TGTGCCAGTAGTATAGGGAGGAGTACCCTTGAAGCTTTCTTT	CASSIGRSTLEAFF
TRBV5-1	few	-	TRBJ1-4	TGCGCCAGCAGCTTGGACAGGACCTCTGCAACTAATGAAAAACTGTTTTTT	CASSLDRTSATNEKLFF
TRBV27	few	TRBD1	TRBJ2-1	TGTGCCAGCAGTGGGGGACAGTACAATGAGCAGTTCTTC	CASSGGQYNEQFF
TRBV5-1	many	-	TRBJ1-5	TGTGCCAGCAGTCTAGGAACAGGGAATCAGCCCCAGCATTTT	CASSLGTGNQPQHF
TRBV2	many	-	TRBJ1-1	TGTGCCAGCAGTGGGCAGCCTAACACTGAAGCTTTCTTT	CASSGQPNTEAFF
TRBV6-2/TRBV6-3	-	-	TRBJ1-1	TGTGCCGGCAGTGCGGACACTATGAACACTGAAGCTTTCTTT	CAGSADTMNTEAFF
TRBV20-1	few	-	TRBJ1-1	TGCAGTGCTATGGGCCTATGGGGGGGAGGAGGAACTGAAGCTTTCTTT	CSAMGLWGGGGTEAFF
TRBV7-9	many	-	TRBJ2-3	TGTGCCAGCAGCTTTGGCCCAGATACGCAGTATTTT	CASSFGPDTQYF
TRBV11-1	many	TRBD2	TRBJ2-1	TGTGCCAGCAGCTTCGCGGGGGTTAATGAGCAGTTCTTC	CASSFAGVNEQFF
TRBV7-9	many	-	TRBJ2-3	TGTGCCAGCAGCCCCAGTAACGCAGATACGCAGTATTTT	CASSPSNADTQYF
TRBV2	-	-	TRBJ2-5	TGTGCCAGCAGTGGTGGCACTGGCCAAGAGACCCAGTACTTC	CASSGGTGQETQYF
TRBV19	-	-	TRBJ1-1	TGTGCCAGTAGTTTAGGGACATCTGAAGCTTTCTTT	CASSLGTSEAFF
TRBV7-9	many	TRBD2	TRBJ2-3	TGTGCCAGCAGCCCTACTAGCGGGGGGTCCTCGGATACGCAGTATTTT	CASSPTSGGSSDTQYF
TRBV27	few	-	TRBJ2-7	TGTGCCAGCAGTTATCGCACGGGTGGCAAGAGGGAGCAGTACTTC	CASSYRTGGKREQYF
TRBV5-1	few	-	TRBJ1-1	TGCGCCAGCGGCAGCGGGGGGCTCACTGAAGCTTTCTTT	CASGSGGLTEAFF
TRBV12-3/TRBV12-4	-	TRBD1	TRBJ1-3	TGTGCCAGCAAAAGGACAGGAGGAGGGAACACCATATATTTT	CASKRTGGGNTIYF
TRBV7-9	many	-	TRBJ2-3	TGTGCCAGCAGCTTACTGTTTGCGGGATCCACAGATACGCAGTATTTT	CASSLLFAGSTDTQYF
TRBV11-2	many	-	TRBJ1-4	TGTGCCAGCAGCTTAGGATTGGAGGAAAAACTGTTTTTT	CASSLGLEEKLFF
TRBV19	-	TRBD1	TRBJ1-5	TGTGCCAGTGGGACAGGGAGGCCTCAGCCCCAGCATTTT	CASGTGRPQPQHF
TRBV24-1	-	TRBD2	TRBJ2-5	TGTGCCACCAGTGAAAGCGGGGGGGGTAGGGAGACCCAGTACTTC	CATSESGGGRETQYF
TRBV2	-	TRBD1	TRBJ2-2	TGTGCCAGCAGTGTGGAAGGACAGGGGTTCACCGGGGAGCTGTTTTTT	CASSVEGQGFTGELFF
TRBV11-2	many	-	TRBJ2-1	TGTGCCAGCAGAGGTATCTCAGGCGGCCACAATGAGCAGTTCTTC	CASRGISGGHNEQFF
TRBV6-2/TRBV6-3	-	TRBD2	TRBJ2-7	TGTGCCAGCAGTTACTCGAGTACTAGCGGCTCCTACGAGCAGTACTTC	CASSYSSTSGSYEQYF
TRBV30	many	-	TRBJ1-5	TGTGCCTGGAGTGTAGGCCCGGACTCGGGGCAGCCCCAGCATTTT	CAWSVGPDSGQPQHF